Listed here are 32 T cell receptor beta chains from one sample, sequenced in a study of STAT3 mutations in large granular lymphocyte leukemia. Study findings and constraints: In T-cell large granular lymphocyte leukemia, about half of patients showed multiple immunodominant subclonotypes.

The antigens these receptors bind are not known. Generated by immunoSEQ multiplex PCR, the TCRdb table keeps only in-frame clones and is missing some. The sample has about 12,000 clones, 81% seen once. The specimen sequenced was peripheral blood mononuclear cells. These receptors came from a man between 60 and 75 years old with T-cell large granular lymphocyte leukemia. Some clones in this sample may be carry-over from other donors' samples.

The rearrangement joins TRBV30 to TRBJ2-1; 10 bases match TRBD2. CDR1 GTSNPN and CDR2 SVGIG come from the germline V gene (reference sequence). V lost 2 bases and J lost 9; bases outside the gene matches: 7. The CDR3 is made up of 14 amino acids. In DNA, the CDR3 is TGTGCCTGGAGTCCGGGACTAGCGAGGCTTGAGCAGTTCTTC. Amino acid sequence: CAWSPGLARLEQFF.

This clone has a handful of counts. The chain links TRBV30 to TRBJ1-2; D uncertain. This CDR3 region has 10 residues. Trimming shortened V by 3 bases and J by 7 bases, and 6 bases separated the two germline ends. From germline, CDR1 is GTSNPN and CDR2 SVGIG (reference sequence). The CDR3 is CAWRKGGYTF. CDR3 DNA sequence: TGTGCCTGGAGAAAGGGTGGCTACACCTTC.

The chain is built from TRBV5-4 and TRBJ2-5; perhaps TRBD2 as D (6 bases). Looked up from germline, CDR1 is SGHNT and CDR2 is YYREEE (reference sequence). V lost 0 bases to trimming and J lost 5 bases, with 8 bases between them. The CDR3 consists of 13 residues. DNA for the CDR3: TGTGCCAGCAGCTTGGGTGGGAGGGAGACCCAGTACTTC. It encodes CASSLGGRETQYF.

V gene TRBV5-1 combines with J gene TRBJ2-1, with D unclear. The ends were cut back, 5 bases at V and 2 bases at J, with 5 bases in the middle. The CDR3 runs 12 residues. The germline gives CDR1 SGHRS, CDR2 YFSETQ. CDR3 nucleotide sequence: TGCGCCAGCAGTGGGACCTACAATGAGCAGTTCTTC. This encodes CASSGTYNEQFF.

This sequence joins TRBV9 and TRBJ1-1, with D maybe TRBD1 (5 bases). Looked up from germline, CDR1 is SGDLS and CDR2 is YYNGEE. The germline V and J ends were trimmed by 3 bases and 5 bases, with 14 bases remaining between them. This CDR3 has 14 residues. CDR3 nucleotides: TGTGCCAGCAGCGCCCAGGTGGGGACGACTGAAGCTTTCTTT. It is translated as CASSAQVGTTEAFF.

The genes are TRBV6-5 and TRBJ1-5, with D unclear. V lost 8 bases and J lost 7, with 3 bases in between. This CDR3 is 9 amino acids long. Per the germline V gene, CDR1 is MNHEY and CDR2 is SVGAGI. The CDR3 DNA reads TGTGCCAGCGGACAGCCCCAGCATTTT. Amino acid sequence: CASGQPQHF.

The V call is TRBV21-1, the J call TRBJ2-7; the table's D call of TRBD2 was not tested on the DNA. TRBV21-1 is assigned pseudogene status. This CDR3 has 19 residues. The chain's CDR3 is CASSARWERHGSLSYEQYF. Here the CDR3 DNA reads TGTGCCAGCAGCGCCCGCTGGGAGCGCCATGGGTCCCTCTCCTACGAGCAGTACTTC.

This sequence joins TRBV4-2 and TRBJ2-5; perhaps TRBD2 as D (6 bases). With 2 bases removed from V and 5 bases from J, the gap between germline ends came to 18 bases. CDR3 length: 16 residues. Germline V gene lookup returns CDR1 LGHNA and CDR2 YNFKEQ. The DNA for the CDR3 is TGTGCCAGCAGCCAAACACGAGCGGGTTTGGGCGAGACCCAGTACTTC. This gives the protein CASSQTRAGLGETQYF.

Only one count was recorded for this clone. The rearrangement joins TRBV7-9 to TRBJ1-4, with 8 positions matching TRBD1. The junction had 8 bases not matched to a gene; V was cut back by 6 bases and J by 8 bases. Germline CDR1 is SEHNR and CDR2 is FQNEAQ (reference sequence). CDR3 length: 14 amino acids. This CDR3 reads CASRSSGGKEKLFF. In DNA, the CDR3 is TGTGCCAGCAGATCCTCAGGGGGCAAAGAAAAACTGTTTTTT. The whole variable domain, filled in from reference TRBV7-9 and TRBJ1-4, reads DTGVSQNPRHKITKRGQNVTFRCDPISEHNRLYWYRQTLGQGPEFLTYFQNEAQLEKSRLLSDRFSAERPKGSFSTLEIQRTEQGDSAMYLCASRSSGGKEKLFFGSGTQLSVL.

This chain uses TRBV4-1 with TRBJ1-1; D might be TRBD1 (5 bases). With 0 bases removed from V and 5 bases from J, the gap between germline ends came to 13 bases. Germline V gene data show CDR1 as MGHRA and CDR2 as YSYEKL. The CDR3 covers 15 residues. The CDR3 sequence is CASSQERGQLTEAFF. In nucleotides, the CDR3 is TGCGCCAGCAGCCAAGAAAGGGGCCAGTTGACTGAAGCTTTCTTT.

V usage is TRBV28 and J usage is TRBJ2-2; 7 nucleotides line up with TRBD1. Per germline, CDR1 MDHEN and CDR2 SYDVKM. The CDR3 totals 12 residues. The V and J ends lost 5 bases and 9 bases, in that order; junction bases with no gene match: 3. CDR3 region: CASSRQGRELFF. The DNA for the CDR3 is TGTGCCAGCAGTAGACAGGGCAGGGAGCTGTTTTTT. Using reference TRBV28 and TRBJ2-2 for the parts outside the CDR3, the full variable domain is DVKVTQSSRYLVKRTGEKVFLECVQDMDHENMFWYRQDPGLGLRLIYFSYDVKMKEKGDIPEGYSVSREKKERFSLILESASTNQTSMYLCASSRQGRELFFGEGSRLTVL.

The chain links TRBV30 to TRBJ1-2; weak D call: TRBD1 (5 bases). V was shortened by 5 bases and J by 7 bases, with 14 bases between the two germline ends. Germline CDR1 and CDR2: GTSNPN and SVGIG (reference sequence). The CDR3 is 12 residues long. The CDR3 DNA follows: TGTGCCTGGTGGGGACTCTGGGGTGGCTACACCTTC. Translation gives CAWWGLWGGYTF.

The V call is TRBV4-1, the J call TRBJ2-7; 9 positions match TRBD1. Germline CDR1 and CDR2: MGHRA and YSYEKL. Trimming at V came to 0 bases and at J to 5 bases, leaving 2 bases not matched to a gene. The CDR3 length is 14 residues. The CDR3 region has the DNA TGCGCCAGCAGCCAAGAGAGACAGGGGGACGAGCAGTACTTC. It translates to CASSQERQGDEQYF.

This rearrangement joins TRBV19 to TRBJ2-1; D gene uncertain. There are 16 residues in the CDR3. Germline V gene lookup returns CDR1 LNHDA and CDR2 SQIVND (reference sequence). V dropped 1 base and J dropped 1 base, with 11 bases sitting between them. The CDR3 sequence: CASSIGAQPSYNEQFF. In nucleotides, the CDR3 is TGTGCCAGTAGTATAGGAGCACAACCTTCCTACAATGAGCAGTTCTTC.

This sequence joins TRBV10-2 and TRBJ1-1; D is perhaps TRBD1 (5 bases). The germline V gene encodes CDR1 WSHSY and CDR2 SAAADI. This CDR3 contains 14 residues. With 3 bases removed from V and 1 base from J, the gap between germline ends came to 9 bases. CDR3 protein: CASSDPRENTEAFF. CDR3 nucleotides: TGCGCCAGCAGTGACCCCAGGGAGAACACTGAAGCTTTCTTT.

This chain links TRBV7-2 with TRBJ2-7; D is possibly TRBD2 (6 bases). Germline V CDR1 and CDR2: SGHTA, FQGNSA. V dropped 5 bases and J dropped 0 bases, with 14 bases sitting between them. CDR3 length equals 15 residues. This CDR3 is CASSPGGTSSYEQYF. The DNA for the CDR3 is TGTGCCAGCAGCCCCGGGGGAACGAGCTCCTACGAGCAGTACTTC.

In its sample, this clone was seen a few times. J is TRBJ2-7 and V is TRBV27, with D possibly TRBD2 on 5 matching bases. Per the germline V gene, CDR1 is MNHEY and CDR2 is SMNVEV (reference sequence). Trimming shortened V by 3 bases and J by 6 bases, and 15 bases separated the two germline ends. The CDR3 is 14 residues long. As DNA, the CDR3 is TGTGCCAGCAGTTTGCGAAGGGAGATTGGCGAGCAGTACTTC. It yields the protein CASSLRREIGEQYF.

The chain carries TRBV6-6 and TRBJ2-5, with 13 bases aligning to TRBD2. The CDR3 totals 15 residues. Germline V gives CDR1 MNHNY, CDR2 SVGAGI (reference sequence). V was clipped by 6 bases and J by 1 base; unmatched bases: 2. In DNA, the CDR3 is TGTGCCAGCAGCCGACTAGCGGGAGGCCAAGAGACCCAGTACTTC. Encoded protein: CASSRLAGGQETQYF.

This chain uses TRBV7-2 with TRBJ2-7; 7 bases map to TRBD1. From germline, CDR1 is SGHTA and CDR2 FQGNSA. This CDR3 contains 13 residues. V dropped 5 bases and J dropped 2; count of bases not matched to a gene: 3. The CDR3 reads CASSRDRPYEQYF. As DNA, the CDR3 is TGTGCCAGCAGCCGGGACAGACCCTACGAGCAGTACTTC.

In nucleotides, the CDR3 is TGTGCCGGCACCGGGACAGGGGGCGCGGATACGCAGTATTTT. Residues: CAGTGTGGADTQYF. The rearrangement joins TRBV30 to TRBJ2-3; 12 bases agree with TRBD1. With 8 bases clipped from V and 6 bases from J, the junction kept 9 bases outside the gene matches. This CDR3 is 14 amino acids long. CDR1 and CDR2 from the germline V gene are GTSNPN and SVGIG (reference sequence).

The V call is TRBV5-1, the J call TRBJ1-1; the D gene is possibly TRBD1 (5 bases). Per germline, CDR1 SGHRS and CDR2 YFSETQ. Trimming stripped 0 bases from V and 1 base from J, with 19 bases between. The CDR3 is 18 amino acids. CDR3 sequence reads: CASSLGAGRYPGNTEAFF. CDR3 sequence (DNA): TGCGCCAGCAGCTTGGGGGCAGGGCGCTACCCTGGGAACACTGAAGCTTTCTTT.

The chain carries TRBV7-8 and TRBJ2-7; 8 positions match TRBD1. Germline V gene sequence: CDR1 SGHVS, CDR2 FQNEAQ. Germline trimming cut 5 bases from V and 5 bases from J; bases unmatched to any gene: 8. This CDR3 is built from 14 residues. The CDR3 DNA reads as TGTGCCAGCAGCGCCCAGGGGGCGGCCCACGAGCAGTACTTC. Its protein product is CASSAQGAAHEQYF.

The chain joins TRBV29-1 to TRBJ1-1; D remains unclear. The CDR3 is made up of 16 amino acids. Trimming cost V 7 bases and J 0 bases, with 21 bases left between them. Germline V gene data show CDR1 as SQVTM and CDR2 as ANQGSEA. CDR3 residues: CSAQLPEGSMNTEAFF. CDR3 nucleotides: TGCAGCGCCCAGCTGCCGGAGGGCAGCATGAACACTGAAGCTTTCTTT.

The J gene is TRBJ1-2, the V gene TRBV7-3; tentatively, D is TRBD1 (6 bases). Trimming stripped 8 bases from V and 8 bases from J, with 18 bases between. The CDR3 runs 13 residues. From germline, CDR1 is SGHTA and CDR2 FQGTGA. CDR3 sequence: CASLDRPGWGYTF. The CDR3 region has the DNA TGTGCCAGCTTGGACAGACCCGGCTGGGGCTACACCTTC. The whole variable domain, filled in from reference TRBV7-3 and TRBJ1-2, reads GAGVSQTPSNKVTEKGKYVELRCDPISGHTALYWYRQSLGQGPEFLIYFQGTGAADDSGLPNDRFFAVRPEGSVSTLKIQRTERGDSAVYLCASLDRPGWGYTFGSGTRLTVV.

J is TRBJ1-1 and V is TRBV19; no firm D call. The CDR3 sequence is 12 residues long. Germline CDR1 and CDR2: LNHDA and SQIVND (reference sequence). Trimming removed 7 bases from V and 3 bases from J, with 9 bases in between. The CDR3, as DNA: TGTGCCAGTAAACGGTGGGACACTGAAGCTTTCTTT. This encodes CASKRWDTEAFF.

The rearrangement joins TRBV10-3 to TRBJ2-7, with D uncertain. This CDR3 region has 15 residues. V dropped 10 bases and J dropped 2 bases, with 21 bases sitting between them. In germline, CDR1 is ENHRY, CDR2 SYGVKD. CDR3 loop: CATNAEGNGPYEQYF. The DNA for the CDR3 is TGTGCCACCAACGCAGAAGGGAACGGCCCCTACGAGCAGTACTTC.

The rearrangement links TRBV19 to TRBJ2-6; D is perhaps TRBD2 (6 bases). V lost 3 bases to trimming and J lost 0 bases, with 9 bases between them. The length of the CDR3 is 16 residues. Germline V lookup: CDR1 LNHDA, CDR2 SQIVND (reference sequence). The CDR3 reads CASSMGGRSGANVLTF. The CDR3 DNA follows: TGTGCCAGTAGTATGGGAGGTCGCTCTGGGGCCAACGTCCTGACTTTC.

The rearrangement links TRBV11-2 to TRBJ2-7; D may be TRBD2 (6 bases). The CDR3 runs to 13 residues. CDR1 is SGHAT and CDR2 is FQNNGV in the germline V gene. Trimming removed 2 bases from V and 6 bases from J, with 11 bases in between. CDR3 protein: CASSLTGAPEQYF. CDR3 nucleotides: TGTGCCAGCAGCTTAACGGGAGCGCCCGAGCAGTACTTC.

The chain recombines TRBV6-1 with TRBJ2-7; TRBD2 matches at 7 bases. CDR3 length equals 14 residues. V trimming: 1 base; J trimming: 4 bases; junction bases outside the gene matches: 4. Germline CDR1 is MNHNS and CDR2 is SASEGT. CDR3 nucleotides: TGTGCCAGCAGTGAAGGGTGGCGGGAGTACGAGCAGTACTTC. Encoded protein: CASSEGWREYEQYF.

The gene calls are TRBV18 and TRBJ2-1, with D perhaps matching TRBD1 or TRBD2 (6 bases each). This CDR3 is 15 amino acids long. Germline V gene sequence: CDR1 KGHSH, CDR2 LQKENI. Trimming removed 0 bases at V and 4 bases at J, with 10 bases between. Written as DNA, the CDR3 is TGTGCCAGCTCACCACCAAGGGGGGCATACAATGAGCAGTTCTTC. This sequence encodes CASSPPRGAYNEQFF.

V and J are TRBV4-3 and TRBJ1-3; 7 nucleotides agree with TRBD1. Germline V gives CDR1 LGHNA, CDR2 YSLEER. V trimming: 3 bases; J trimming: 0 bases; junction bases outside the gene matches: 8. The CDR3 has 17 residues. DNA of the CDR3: TGCGCCAGCAGCCAGGACAGGAGTTCGAGCTCTGGAAACACCATATATTTT. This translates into CASSQDRSSSSGNTIYF.

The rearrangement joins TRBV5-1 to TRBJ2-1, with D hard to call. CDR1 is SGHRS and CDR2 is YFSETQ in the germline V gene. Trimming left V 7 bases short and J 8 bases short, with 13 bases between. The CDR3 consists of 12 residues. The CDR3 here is CASPRKAYEQFF. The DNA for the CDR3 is TGCGCCAGCCCAAGAAAAGCTTATGAGCAGTTCTTC.